These 27 T cell receptor beta chains share one sample of origin, sequenced in a study of blood T cell repertoires in COVID-19. Profiling relied on immunoSEQ multiplex PCR, and the TCRdb table lists in-frame clones only, not all of them. The sample contains some 270,000 clones, around 86% of which appear only once. The sequencing sample was made of peripheral blood. The receptors originated from a man in his forties with active or convalescent COVID-19.

The chain joins TRBV27 to TRBJ1-5, with a possible D match to TRBD1 (6 bases). V was shortened by 1 base and J by 3 bases, with 7 bases between the two germline ends. The CDR3 totals 14 residues. Germline V CDR1 and CDR2: MNHEY, SMNVEV (reference sequence). For the CDR3, the DNA is TGTGCCAGCAGTTTATACAGGGCCAATCAGCCCCAGCATTTT. As protein: CASSLYRANQPQHF.

The chain recombines TRBV2 with TRBJ1-1; D is possibly TRBD1 (5 bases). From germline, CDR1 is SNHLY and CDR2 FYNNEI. Trimming took 5 bases from V and 3 from J, leaving 10 bases between them. This CDR3 is 13 amino acids long. The CDR3 DNA follows: TGTGCCAGCAGTACCCAGGGTTACACTGAAGCTTTCTTT. This sequence encodes CASSTQGYTEAFF.

The V gene is TRBV20-1, the J gene TRBJ2-4, with TRBD1 matching 8 bases. Germline CDR1 and CDR2: DFQATT and SNEGSKA (reference sequence). V lost 3 bases, J lost 9 bases, and 22 bases stayed unmatched. The CDR3 covers 18 residues. The CDR3 region is CSASCTGGGWGPRAIQYF. The CDR3 region has the DNA TGCAGTGCTAGTTGTACAGGGGGAGGATGGGGTCCCCGGGCCATTCAGTACTTC.

This chain connects TRBV6-1 to TRBJ1-2; 8 nucleotides match TRBD1. Losses at the gene ends were 1 base for V and 4 bases for J; bases not matched to a gene: 5. Germline V gene sequence: CDR1 MNHNS, CDR2 SASEGT. The length of the CDR3 is 15 residues. CDR3 region: CASSEGTGSIYGYTF. CDR3 bases: TGTGCCAGCAGTGAAGGGACAGGGAGTATCTATGGCTACACCTTC.

In the case of this clone: At one end the junction does not follow the germline gene, possibly because of a read error. This sequence joins TRBV7-6 and TRBJ2-3; 9 positions agree with TRBD2. Germline V CDR1 and CDR2: SGHVS, FNYEAQ. The CDR3 totals 15 residues. DNA for the CDR3: TGTGCCAGCAGCTGGACTAGCGCGAACACAGATACGCAGTGTTTT. Residues: CASSWTSANTDTQCF.

This chain uses TRBV20-1 with TRBJ2-1; TRBD2 agrees at 8 bases. Germline CDR1 and CDR2: DFQATT and SNEGSKA (reference sequence). Trimming removed 3 bases from V and 8 bases from J; junction bases left unmatched: 6. The CDR3 is 13 amino acids. CDR3 nucleotides: TGCAGTGCTAGTGACGGGAGGGGTGATGAGCAGTTCTTC. The encoded protein is CSASDGRGDEQFF.

The V call is TRBV3-1 (or the pseudogene TRBV3-2), the J call TRBJ2-1; D is perhaps TRBD2 (6 bases). Per the germline V gene, CDR1 is LGHDT and CDR2 is YNNKEL (reference sequence). The CDR3 runs 16 residues. The V end was cut by 3 bases, the J end by 5 bases, with 17 bases between. CDR3 region: CASSQWATGADNEQFF. CDR3 coding DNA: TGTGCCAGCAGCCAGTGGGCCACGGGAGCGGACAATGAGCAGTTCTTC.

The chain links TRBV6-5 to TRBJ1-2; 10 bases match TRBD1. Germline assignment: CDR1 MNHEY and CDR2 SVGAGI. This CDR3 has 15 amino acids. The V gene end was trimmed by 5 bases and the J gene end by 4 bases; junction bases not matched to a gene: 7. CDR3 loop: CASSRQGAGAYGYTF. The CDR3 DNA reads TGTGCCAGCAGTCGACAGGGGGCCGGAGCCTATGGCTACACCTTC.

As regards this clone: Other DNA sequences from this sample encode an identical CDR3 as well. The chain uses TRBV12-5 and TRBJ1-1, with D possibly TRBD1 on 6 matching bases. V was clipped by 3 bases and J by 11 bases, with 19 bases between them. CDR3 length equals 14 residues. Germline V gene lookup returns CDR1 LGHNT and CDR2 FRNRAP. The CDR3 coding sequence is TGTGCTAGTGGTTTTTCCCTGGACAGACCCGAGGCTTTCTTT. Its translation: CASGFSLDRPEAFF. Supplemented by reference TRBV12-5 and TRBJ1-1, the full variable domain reads DARVTQTPRHKVTEMGQEVTMRCQPILGHNTVFWYRQTMMQGLELLAYFRNRAPLDDSGMPKDRFSAEMPDATLATLKIQPSEPRDSAVYFCASGFSLDRPEAFFGQGTRLTVV.

The chain is built from TRBV7-3 and TRBJ2-1; 11 nucleotides agree with TRBD2. V dropped 2 bases and J dropped 0; count of bases not matched to a gene: 6. The CDR3 loop spans 18 amino acids. CDR1 and CDR2 from the germline V gene are SGHTA and FQGTGA. CDR3 in DNA: TGTGCCAGCAGCTTATTTATAGCGGGGGGGAGCTCCTACAATGAGCAGTTCTTC. Translated, it gives CASSLFIAGGSSYNEQFF.

The rearrangement joins TRBV6-1 to TRBJ2-1; TRBD1 matches at 7 bases. Germline CDR1 reads MNHNS; CDR2 reads SASEGT. V gave up 1 base and J gave up 0 bases; unmatched junction bases: 0. The length of the CDR3 is 15 residues. The CDR3 bases are TGTGCCAGCAGTGAAGGACAGGGCTCCTACAATGAGCAGTTCTTC. Amino acid sequence: CASSEGQGSYNEQFF.

The chain has TRBV7-8 and TRBJ1-3; D remains ambiguous. There are 13 residues in the CDR3. The germline gives CDR1 SGHVS, CDR2 FQNEAQ. The V and J ends lost 1 base and 5 bases respectively, with 6 bases between them. CDR3 nucleotide sequence: TGTGCCAGCAGCTTAGATCCCAGAAACACCATATATTTT. Its translation: CASSLDPRNTIYF.

This clone was picked up a small number of times. This rearrangement joins TRBV6-4 to TRBJ2-1, with 7 positions matching TRBD2. Unmatched junction bases numbered 4, after V lost 6 bases and J lost 2 bases. The CDR3 is 14 residues long. CDR1 and CDR2 from the germline V gene are MRHNA and SNTAGT. CDR3 nucleotides: TGTGCCAGCAGAATAAGCGGGGCCTACAATGAGCAGTTCTTC. Amino acid sequence: CASRISGAYNEQFF.

V usage is TRBV28 and J usage is TRBJ2-2; D unclear. V dropped 7 bases and J dropped 6 bases, with 15 bases sitting between them. In germline, CDR1 is MDHEN, CDR2 SYDVKM. CDR3 size: 14 residues. The CDR3 DNA reads TGTGCCAGCAATCCTGTCCCTTCAGCCGGGGAGCTGTTTTTT. Protein: CASNPVPSAGELFF.

The V call is TRBV13, the J call TRBJ2-1, with 7 bases fitting TRBD2. The ends lost 5 bases at V and 5 bases at J; junction bases unmatched: 9. This CDR3 spans 15 amino acids. Germline-derived CDR1 and CDR2 are PRHDT and FYEKMQ (reference sequence). The CDR3 DNA reads TGTGCCAGCAGCCGCACTAGCGATTTCGACAATGAGCAGTTCTTC. Translated, it gives CASSRTSDFDNEQFF.

The gene calls are TRBV20-1 and TRBJ1-2; D is ambiguous. Germline values: CDR1 DFQATT, CDR2 SNEGSKA (reference sequence). The V end lost 3 bases, the J end lost 4 bases, and 12 bases lay between the germline ends. The CDR3 is made up of 13 amino acids. The CDR3 coding sequence is TGCAGTGCTAGTCCTGGGTCGGGCTATGGCTACACCTTC. Translated: CSASPGSGYGYTF.

This clone was found once. Relative to the germline gene, one junction end is altered; a read error may explain this. This chain uses TRBV3-1 (or the pseudogene TRBV3-2) with TRBJ2-5; D unresolved. CDR1 and CDR2 (germline): LGHDT, YNNKEL (reference sequence). The CDR3 totals 14 residues. The CDR3 DNA is TGTGCCAGCAGCCTTACCGCCCCCGCCGGGTCCCAATACTTC. This gives the protein CASSLTAPAGSQYF.

The sample holds one count of this clone. The chain links TRBV27 to TRBJ1-1; D remains unclear. Trimming removed 4 bases at V and 1 base at J, with 7 bases between. CDR1 is MNHEY and CDR2 is SMNVEV in the germline V gene (reference sequence). There are 13 residues in the CDR3. DNA for the CDR3: TGTGCCAGCAGTTATTCAGGGAACACTGAAGCTTTCTTT. It is translated as CASSYSGNTEAFF.

With regard to this clone: This specimen includes other DNA sequences encoding the same CDR3. The V gene is TRBV5-4, the J gene TRBJ2-1; 15 nucleotides agree with TRBD2. Germline V gene sequence: CDR1 SGHNT, CDR2 YYREEE (reference sequence). Unmatched junction bases numbered 7, after V lost 4 bases and J lost 8 bases. The CDR3 is 16 amino acids. The CDR3 loop reads CASSLGTSGRFHEQFF. CDR3 nucleotide sequence: TGTGCCAGCAGCCTGGGGACTAGCGGGAGGTTTCATGAGCAGTTCTTC.

This clone was detected once. The chain carries TRBV12-3 or TRBV12-4 and TRBJ1-4; no reliable D call. CDR3 length: 12 amino acids. Deletions cut 8 bases from V and 10 bases from J, with 14 bases between. CDR3 residues: CASGPGTSKLFF. DNA for the CDR3: TGTGCCAGCGGGCCAGGCACCTCAAAACTGTTTTTT.

The CDR3 loop reads CASSQGIIAGRDNEQFF. In DNA, the CDR3 is TGTGCCAGCAGCCAAGGTATAATAGCGGGAAGGGACAATGAGCAGTTCTTC. The J gene is TRBJ2-1, the V gene TRBV3-1 (or the pseudogene TRBV3-2), with 8 bases fitting TRBD2. The V gene end was trimmed by 1 base and the J gene end by 5 bases; junction bases not matched to a gene: 10. Germline CDR1 and CDR2: LGHDT and YNNKEL (reference sequence). This CDR3 comprises 17 residues.

The rearrangement links TRBV6-2 or TRBV6-3 to TRBJ1-1; D is perhaps TRBD1 (5 bases). Trimming took off 2 bases at V and 0 bases at J, with 13 bases between the two ends. The CDR3 length is 16 residues. Per the germline V gene, CDR1 is MNHEY and CDR2 is SVGEGT. CDR3 loop: CASSYSQGDMNTEAFF. CDR3 bases: TGTGCCAGCAGTTACAGTCAGGGCGACATGAACACTGAAGCTTTCTTT.

The chain employs TRBV7-3 and TRBJ1-6, with TRBD1 as a possible D gene (5 bases). The V end lost 8 bases, the J end lost 10 bases, and 15 bases lay between the germline ends. The CDR3 contains 13 residues. In germline, CDR1 is SGHTA, CDR2 FQGTGA. CDR3 region: CASGLGGRSPLHF. Here the CDR3 DNA reads TGTGCCAGCGGTCTGGGGGGTCGGTCACCCCTCCACTTT.

CDR3 region: CATSDWDRWYGYTF. CDR3 DNA sequence: TGTGCCACCAGTGATTGGGACAGGTGGTATGGCTACACCTTC. V and J are TRBV24-1 and TRBJ1-2; 8 bases are a match to TRBD1. Germline loops: CDR1 KGHDR, CDR2 SFDVKD. The J segment lost 5 bases and the V segment lost 2 bases, leaving 3 bases of the junction unmatched. This CDR3 is 14 amino acids long.

This clone was counted once. The chain combines TRBV21-1 with TRBJ2-1; the table's TRBD2 call for D was not verified on the DNA. TRBV21-1 is a pseudogene segment. The length of the CDR3 is 16 residues. The CDR3 sequence is CARPLAGTLIGNEQFF. The CDR3 DNA reads as TGTGCCAGACCACTAGCGGGTACCCTTATTGGCAATGAGCAGTTCTTC.

The chain recombines TRBV18 with TRBJ1-1, with a possible D match to TRBD1 (6 bases). The CDR3 loop spans 15 amino acids. Germline CDR1 reads KGHSH; CDR2 reads LQKENI. V was pared by 1 base and J by 7 bases, with 16 bases between. CDR3 protein: CASSPQLSGGSEAFF. For the CDR3, the DNA is TGTGCCAGCTCACCACAACTGTCGGGGGGCAGTGAAGCTTTCTTT. Drawing the rest from reference TRBV18 and TRBJ1-1, the complete variable domain is NAGVMQNPRHLVRRRGQEARLRCSPMKGHSHVYWYRQLPEEGLKFMVYLQKENIIDESGMPKERFSAEFPKEGPSILRIQQVVRGDSAAYFCASSPQLSGGSEAFFGQGTRLTVV.

The DNA of the CDR3 is TGTGCCACCAGCAGAGATCCCAAGAACACTGAAGCTTTCTTT. Translated, it gives CATSRDPKNTEAFF. The chain recombines TRBV15 with TRBJ1-1; the D is unclear. Germline V gene data show CDR1 as LNHNV and CDR2 as YYDKDF (reference sequence). The CDR3 totals 14 residues. Between the trimmed V and J ends, which lost 0 bases and 1 base, there was a span of 6 bases.